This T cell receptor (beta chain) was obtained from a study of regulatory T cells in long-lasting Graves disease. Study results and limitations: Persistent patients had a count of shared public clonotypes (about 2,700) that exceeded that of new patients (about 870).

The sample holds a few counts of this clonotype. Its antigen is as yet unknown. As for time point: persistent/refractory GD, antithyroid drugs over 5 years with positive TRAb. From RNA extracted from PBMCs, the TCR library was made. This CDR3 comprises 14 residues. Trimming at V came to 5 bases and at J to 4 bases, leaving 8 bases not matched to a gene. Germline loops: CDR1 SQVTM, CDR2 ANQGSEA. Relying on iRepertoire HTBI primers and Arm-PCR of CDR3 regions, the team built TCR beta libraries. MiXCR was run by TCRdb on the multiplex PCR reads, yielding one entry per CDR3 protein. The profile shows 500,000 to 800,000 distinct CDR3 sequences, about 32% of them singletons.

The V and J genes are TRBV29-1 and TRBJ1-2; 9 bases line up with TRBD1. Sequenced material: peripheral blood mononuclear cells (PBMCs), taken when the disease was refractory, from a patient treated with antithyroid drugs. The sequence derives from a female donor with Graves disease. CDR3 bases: TGCAGCGTTACCGGGACAGGGAGGGCCTATGGCTACACCTTC. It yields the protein CSVTGTGRAYGYTF.